This passage covers 2 T cell receptor beta chains from one sample sequenced in a study of blood T cell repertoires in COVID-19. Sequencing was performed with immunoSEQ multiplex PCR; in TCRdb, only in-frame clones are kept and a portion is missing. Here the sample spans 200,000 to 250,000 clones, roughly 89% being singletons. Material for sequencing was PBMCs or T cells enriched from blood (not recorded which). The receptor source for this set is a woman aged 40 to 50 with acute COVID-19.

In this sample, this clone turned up once. The rearrangement links TRBV6-5 to TRBJ1-5, with 11 bases lining up with TRBD1. The CDR3 covers 16 residues. V was pared by 2 bases and J by 4 bases, with 4 bases of the junction left unmatched. Germline V CDR1 and CDR2: MNHEY, SVGAGI. DNA for the CDR3: TGTGCCAGCAGTTACCGGGGGACAGGGGGAAATCAGCCCCAGCATTTT. This encodes CASSYRGTGGNQPQHF.

V is TRBV2 and J is TRBJ2-2; D might be TRBD1 (5 bases). The CDR3 spans 13 residues. Germline V CDR1 and CDR2: SNHLY, FYNNEI. V lost 6 bases and J 0 bases, leaving 5 bases between the germline ends. CDR3 nucleotides: TGTGCCAGCAGGGGGCCGAACACCGGGGAGCTGTTTTTT. Its protein product is CASRGPNTGELFF.